The 20 T cell receptor beta chains listed next were all sequenced from one sample in a study of regulatory T cells in long-lasting Graves disease. Time point in this sample: newly diagnosed GD, antithyroid drugs for less than 3 months. There was RNA extracted from PBMCs, and the TCR library was made from it. TCR beta libraries were built with iRepertoire HTBI primers and Arm-PCR of CDR3 regions. A single record per CDR3 protein comes from TCRdb applying MiXCR to the multiplex PCR reads. This table has about 540,000 distinct CDR3 sequences, around an eighth appearing once. These same data were also listed under a study on T cells in Graves' hyperthyroidism and ophthalmopathy.

The source was peripheral blood mononuclear cells (PBMCs), collected at new diagnosis, from a patient treated with antithyroid drugs. The source is a man in his thirties or forties with Graves disease.

The genes are TRBV12-3 or TRBV12-4 and TRBJ2-5; TRBD2 matches 12 bases. The CDR3 extends over 16 amino acids. The J segment lost 1 base and the V segment lost 7 bases, leaving 7 bases of the junction unmatched. CDR3 in amino acids: CASIPGLAGPQETQYF. The CDR3 DNA reads as TGTGCCAGCATCCCCGGACTAGCGGGGCCCCAAGAGACCCAGTACTTC.

This clonotype came up many times. The chain employs TRBV5-1 and TRBJ1-2; unclear D gene. The length of the CDR3 is 13 residues. CDR1 is SGHRS and CDR2 is YFSETQ in the germline V gene. The ends were cut back, 6 bases at V and 4 bases at J, with 13 bases in the middle. This CDR3 reads CASTLPVPYGYTF. Written as DNA, the CDR3 is TGCGCCAGCACTTTGCCTGTCCCCTATGGCTACACCTTC.

As for this clonotype: Its ends do not fully match the called genes, so a read error is possible. The V call is TRBV7-9, the J call TRBJ2-1; TRBD2 matches at 11 bases. Germline CDR1 is SEHNR and CDR2 is FQNEAQ (reference sequence). The CDR3 has 15 amino acids. The CDR3 region is CASSVAGGPYNEQFF. In DNA form, the CDR3 reads TGTGCCAGCAGCGTAGCGGGAGGGCCGTACAATGAGCAGTTCTTC.

This clonotype has a handful of counts. The chain is built from TRBV5-1 and TRBJ1-1, with TRBD1 matching 7 bases. The CDR3 covers 16 residues. V lost 3 bases, J lost 7 bases, and 15 bases stayed unmatched. Per the germline V gene, CDR1 is SGHRS and CDR2 is YFSETQ. DNA for the CDR3: TGCGCCAGCAGCTCCGATACAGGGGTCGGTGTTCATGAAGCTTTCTTT. Translating gives CASSSDTGVGVHEAFF.

This clonotype occurred many times. CDR3 sequence reads: CASSPEGGSYNEQFF. CDR3 nucleotide sequence: TGTGCCAGCAGTCCCGAAGGGGGCTCCTACAATGAGCAGTTCTTC. The gene calls are TRBV2 and TRBJ2-1; D possibly corresponds to TRBD1 (6 bases). Trimming stripped 5 bases from V and 0 bases from J, with 11 bases between. CDR1 SNHLY and CDR2 FYNNEI come from the germline V gene. The CDR3 is 15 residues long.

This clonotype has ten or more counts. The chain is built from TRBV12-5 and TRBJ2-7; possibly TRBD1 or TRBD2 for D (6 bases each). The CDR3 spans 15 residues. The germline V gene has CDR1 LGHNT and CDR2 FRNRAP. Trimming cost V 1 base and J 2 bases, with 12 bases left between them. The CDR3 loop reads CASGLGGAPAYEQYF. The CDR3 DNA sequence: TGTGCTAGTGGTTTGGGGGGGGCACCTGCCTACGAGCAGTACTTC.

This clonotype was observed at least ten times. The rearrangement links TRBV12-3 or TRBV12-4 to TRBJ1-1; D unresolved. The CDR3 spans 15 residues. V gave up 6 bases and J gave up 1 base, with 15 bases separating them. Here the CDR3 DNA reads TGTGCCAGCAGCGGCCGCACTGGTTCGAACACTGAAGCTTTCTTT. This codes for CASSGRTGSNTEAFF.

This clonotype occurred a few times. V usage is TRBV9 and J usage is TRBJ2-7, with TRBD2 matching 8 bases. The CDR3 has 15 amino acids. V was pared by 4 bases and J by 5 bases, with 11 bases of the junction left unmatched. Germline-derived CDR1 and CDR2 are SGDLS and YYNGEE. The CDR3 here is CASSHLLAEVHEQYF. The CDR3, as DNA: TGTGCCAGCAGCCACCTACTAGCGGAGGTCCACGAGCAGTACTTC.

This clonotype has more than one count but fewer than ten. J is TRBJ2-1 and V is TRBV19; D call uncertain. V was clipped by 2 bases and J by 2 bases, with 10 bases between them. CDR3 size: 15 residues. The germline V gene encodes CDR1 LNHDA and CDR2 SQIVND (reference sequence). The DNA of the CDR3 is TGTGCCAGTAGTATATCGAAAAATCCCTACAATGAGCAGTTCTTC. This encodes CASSISKNPYNEQFF.

There are many counts of this clonotype. In DNA, the CDR3 is TGTGCCAGCAGTCCACCGCGACAGCCTTGGGAGCAGTACTTC. Amino acids: CASSPPRQPWEQYF. The genes are TRBV12-3 or TRBV12-4 and TRBJ2-7, with D possibly matching TRBD1 (5 bases). The CDR3 sequence is 14 residues long. V dropped 5 bases and J dropped 7 bases, with 18 bases sitting between them.

The chain is built from TRBV11-2 and TRBJ1-3, with 7 bases that match TRBD1. Germline CDR1 SGHAT, CDR2 FQNNGV. This CDR3 has 13 residues. With 5 bases clipped from V and 9 bases from J, the junction kept 7 bases outside the gene matches. The CDR3, as DNA: TGTGCCAGCAGCACCCGACAGGGACGCACCATATATTTT. This encodes CASSTRQGRTIYF.

This clonotype came up once. The chain links TRBV24-1 to TRBJ1-1; D is undetermined. Germline values: CDR1 KGHDR, CDR2 SFDVKD. CDR3 length: 15 amino acids. V dropped 3 bases and J dropped 6 bases, with 16 bases sitting between them. CDR3 in DNA: TGTGCCACCAGTGATCGGCCGGGGAGGAGCGCTGAAGCTTTCTTT. As protein: CATSDRPGRSAEAFF.

Many counts were recorded for this clonotype. The chain recombines TRBV5-1 with TRBJ2-1; possibly TRBD1 for D (6 bases). The DNA matches TRBJ2-5 better at its end, which makes the J call doubtful. CDR1 SGHRS and CDR2 YFSETQ come from the germline V gene. The CDR3 is 16 amino acids. The CDR3 nucleotides read TGCGCCAGCAGCTTGGGGCTCCCGGGACAACAAGAGACCCAGTACTTC. Amino acids: CASSLGLPGQQETQYF.

This clonotype is a singleton in its sample. This sequence joins TRBV5-1 and TRBJ2-5; 14 positions agree with TRBD2. V lost 2 bases and J lost 1; bases outside the gene matches: 13. Germline V gene lookup returns CDR1 SGHRS and CDR2 YFSETQ. The CDR3 spans 20 residues. CDR3 in DNA: TGCGCCAGCAGCTTAAATCCGGGACTAGCGGGAGTAGGTTCCCAAGAGACCCAGTACTTC. This gives the protein CASSLNPGLAGVGSQETQYF.

Many counts were recorded for this clonotype. The V call is TRBV27, the J call TRBJ2-7; 9 nucleotides align to TRBD2. The CDR3 runs to 15 residues. Looked up from germline, CDR1 is MNHEY and CDR2 is SMNVEV (reference sequence). The junction had 6 bases not matched to a gene; V was cut back by 2 bases and J by 4 bases. CDR3 DNA: TGTGCCAGCAGTTTAGCGGGAGGGCCTGCGTACGAGCAGTACTTC. Its protein product is CASSLAGGPAYEQYF.

The rearrangement joins TRBV6-1 to TRBJ2-3, with unresolved D. CDR3 length equals 13 residues. Germline V gene sequence: CDR1 MNHNS, CDR2 SASEGT. The germline V and J ends were trimmed by 5 bases and 3 bases, with 9 bases remaining between them. The CDR3 DNA reads as TGTGCCAGCAGTCAAAAGCGAACAGATACGCAGTATTTT. Protein sequence: CASSQKRTDTQYF.

This clonotype has at least ten counts. The chain joins TRBV12-3 or TRBV12-4 to TRBJ2-7; the match to TRBD2 covers 12 bases. V shed 4 bases, J shed 2 bases, and the junction held 6 bases outside the gene matches. The CDR3 runs 16 residues. The CDR3 loop is CASSSGLAGATYEQYF. In DNA form, the CDR3 reads TGTGCCAGCAGTTCGGGACTAGCGGGTGCGACCTACGAGCAGTACTTC.

A few counts support this clonotype. CDR3 amino acids: CSAREDRSGTTQFF. Here the CDR3 DNA reads TGCAGTGCTAGAGAGGACAGATCCGGGACCACGCAGTTCTTC. The chain recombines TRBV20-1 with TRBJ2-1; weak D call: TRBD1 (6 bases). This CDR3 has 14 amino acids. Trimming removed 0 bases at V and 12 bases at J, with 18 bases between. CDR1 is DFQATT and CDR2 is SNEGSKA in the germline V gene (reference sequence).

As concerns this clonotype: A far larger clone differs by one base, so this is likely a read error. The gene calls are TRBV28 and TRBJ2-7, with 10 bases matching TRBD2. From germline, CDR1 is MDHEN and CDR2 SYDVKM. The CDR3 sequence is 14 residues long. The CDR3 nucleotides are TGTGCCGGCAGCGTGGCTAGCGGGAGAAGGGAGCAGTACTTC. This codes for CAGSVASGRREQYF.

In its sample, this clonotype was seen many times. The chain has TRBV29-1 and TRBJ1-1, with D possibly TRBD1 on 6 matching bases. The CDR3 sequence is 11 residues long. Trimming took 4 bases from V and 4 from J, leaving 7 bases between them. CDR1 and CDR2 (germline): SQVTM, ANQGSEA. In nucleotides, the CDR3 is TGCAGCGTTGCACAGGGCACTGAAGCTTTCTTT. It is translated as CSVAQGTEAFF. Looking up the rest from reference TRBV29-1 and TRBJ1-1 gives the full variable domain: SAVISQKPSRDICQRGTSLTIQCQVDSQVTMMFWYRQQPGQSLTLIATANQGSEATYESGFVIDKFPISRPNLTFSTLTVSNMSPEDSSIYLCSVAQGTEAFFGQGTRLTVV.